One and the same sample provided the 16 T cell receptor beta chains below, sequenced in a study of CD8 T cells in ankylosing spondylitis. Each CDR3 protein gets one entry after TCRdb re-called the 5' RACE reads with MiXCR. Of under 120,000 distinct CDR3 sequences in the sample, about 24% were seen once. Sequenced sample: synovial fluid, either unsorted or a sorted T cell fraction (not recorded which). The origin of the receptors is a male donor with ankylosing spondylitis.

This clonotype was observed a handful of times. The V gene is TRBV11-2, the J gene TRBJ1-4; D uncertain. CDR1 is SGHAT, CDR2 FQNNGV, per germline. The length of the CDR3 is 15 residues. V lost 1 base to trimming and J lost 4 bases, with 10 bases between them. CDR3 in DNA: TGTGCCAGCAGCTTAGGCGACTCGAATAATGAAAAACTGTTTTTT. Translated: CASSLGDSNNEKLFF.

This clonotype was seen many times. This rearrangement joins TRBV20-1 to TRBJ1-2, with D unresolved. The V end lost 0 bases, the J end lost 4 bases, and 15 bases lay between the germline ends. The CDR3 runs to 15 residues. The V gene's germline CDR1 is DFQATT and CDR2 SNEGSKA (reference sequence). The CDR3 coding sequence is TGCAGTGCTAGAGATCAACCCGATGTAGGCTATGGCTACACCTTC. Its translation: CSARDQPDVGYGYTF.

This clonotype was observed many times. The chain is built from TRBV7-9 and TRBJ2-1, with 11 bases lining up with TRBD2. Germline trimming cut 4 bases from V and 4 bases from J; bases unmatched to any gene: 3. CDR1 is SEHNR, CDR2 FQNEAQ, per germline (reference sequence). The CDR3 consists of 15 residues. The CDR3 DNA follows: TGTGCCAGCAGCTCCGGGACTAGCGGTTACAATGAGCAGTTCTTC. As protein: CASSSGTSGYNEQFF.

This clonotype is labeled large. The chain carries TRBV5-1 and TRBJ1-2; 7 nucleotides match TRBD1. CDR1 and CDR2 (germline): SGHRS, YFSETQ. J gave up 0 bases and V 4 bases, and 9 bases lay outside the gene matches. The CDR3 spans 16 residues. Here the CDR3 reads CASSPQTGQANYGYTF. Written as DNA, the CDR3 is TGCGCCAGCAGCCCTCAGACAGGGCAGGCTAACTATGGCTACACCTTC.

This chain connects TRBV7-2 to TRBJ1-3; no clear D gene. CDR3 length: 13 residues. Trimming removed 4 bases at V and 3 bases at J, with 7 bases between. Germline V CDR1 and CDR2: SGHTA, FQGNSA. CDR3 DNA: TGTGCCAGCAGCTGGGGTTTTGGAAACACCATATATTTT. Residues: CASSWGFGNTIYF.

The chain is built from TRBV11-2 and TRBJ2-1; D may correspond to TRBD1 or TRBD2 (5 bases each). V lost 1 base and J 4 bases, leaving 17 bases between the germline ends. The CDR3 is made up of 17 amino acids. Germline V CDR1 and CDR2: SGHAT, FQNNGV. In nucleotides, the CDR3 is TGTGCCAGCAGCTTAGGTAGGGACCCCCTTATGTACAATGAGCAGTTCTTC. Translated: CASSLGRDPLMYNEQFF.

V and J are TRBV9 and TRBJ2-7; unclear D gene. Trimming cost V 0 bases and J 2 bases, with 9 bases left between them. This CDR3 contains 14 residues. Germline V gives CDR1 SGDLS, CDR2 YYNGEE. CDR3 DNA: TGTGCCAGCAGCGTAGATGTGGGCACCTACGAGCAGTACTTC. Residues: CASSVDVGTYEQYF.

This clonotype was detected many times. The rearrangement uses TRBV29-1 and TRBJ2-5; a weak D match, TRBD2 (5 bases). The CDR3 sequence is 11 residues long. V was shortened by 5 bases and J by 4 bases, with 8 bases between the two germline ends. Per the germline V gene, CDR1 is SQVTM and CDR2 is ANQGSEA. The CDR3 is CSVRAGETQYF. The CDR3 DNA follows: TGCAGCGTTCGGGCGGGAGAGACCCAGTACTTC. The variable domain in full, with the rest retrieved from reference TRBV29-1 and TRBJ2-5, is SAVISQKPSRDICQRGTSLTIQCQVDSQVTMMFWYRQQPGQSLTLIATANQGSEATYESGFVIDKFPISRPNLTFSTLTVSNMSPEDSSIYLCSVRAGETQYFGPGTRLLVL.

The table lists this clonotype with a few counts. This chain uses TRBV12-3 or TRBV12-4 with TRBJ2-6; TRBD2 matches at 8 bases. J was trimmed by 2 bases and V by 7 bases; bases with no gene match: 7. This CDR3 contains 16 residues. Written as DNA, the CDR3 is TGTGCCAGCACTTCGTACGGGGGGGCTGGGGCCAACGTCCTGACTTTC. This translates into CASTSYGGAGANVLTF.

This clonotype has more than one count but fewer than ten. The rearrangement joins TRBV14 to TRBJ1-4; the D is unclear. The CDR3 runs to 15 residues. Trimming stripped 4 bases from V and 7 bases from J, with 16 bases between. The V gene's germline CDR1 is SGHDN and CDR2 FVKESK. CDR3 in amino acids: CASSLLGSGGEKLFF. As DNA, the CDR3 is TGTGCCAGCAGCCTCCTGGGGTCGGGCGGTGAAAAACTGTTTTTT.

The chain uses TRBV24-1 and TRBJ2-3; D is perhaps TRBD2 (5 bases). This CDR3 spans 15 amino acids. Germline V gene lookup returns CDR1 KGHDR and CDR2 SFDVKD. V lost 0 bases and J lost 9, with 15 bases in between. The CDR3 is CATSDLRLAAGTQYF. DNA of the CDR3: TGTGCCACCAGTGATTTGAGGCTAGCCGCCGGGACGCAGTATTTT.

This clonotype occurred a few times. The chain carries TRBV19 and TRBJ2-2, with D hard to call. The V end was cut by 9 bases, the J end by 2 bases, with 13 bases between. This CDR3 contains 14 residues. Looked up from germline, CDR1 is LNHDA and CDR2 is SQIVND (reference sequence). For the CDR3, the DNA is TGTGCCAGCTCTGAGTCATTTAACACCGGGGAGCTGTTTTTT. This codes for CASSESFNTGELFF.

This clonotype was seen more than once but under ten times. V is TRBV5-6 and J is TRBJ1-3; the match to TRBD1 covers 9 bases. In germline, CDR1 is SGHDT, CDR2 YYEEEE. This CDR3 has 16 residues. Trimming at V came to 4 bases and at J to 4 bases, leaving 9 bases not matched to a gene. The CDR3 bases are TGTGCCAGCAGCCTGGACAGGGGTACATCGGGAAACACCATATATTTT. Translating gives CASSLDRGTSGNTIYF.

The chain joins TRBV6-2 or TRBV6-3 to TRBJ2-1; D might be TRBD1 (6 bases). Trimming shortened V by 5 bases and J by 10 bases, and 12 bases separated the two germline ends. Germline CDR1 and CDR2: MNHEY and SVGEGT. The CDR3 runs 12 residues. The CDR3, as DNA: TGTGCCAGCAGTAACAGGGTTTCCGAGCAGTTCTTC. Its protein product is CASSNRVSEQFF.

The DNA of the CDR3 is TGTGCCAGCAGCTTACAGGCGGGAGGGCTCTCAGATACGCAGTATTTT. It translates to CASSLQAGGLSDTQYF. The chain recombines TRBV7-8 with TRBJ2-3, with TRBD2 matching 9 bases. The CDR3 is made up of 16 amino acids. With V trimmed by 2 bases and J by 4 bases, 7 bases remained unmatched. Germline values: CDR1 SGHVS, CDR2 FQNEAQ.

This clonotype was counted only a few times. The rearrangement joins TRBV12-3 or TRBV12-4 to TRBJ2-1, with D unclear. There are 13 residues in the CDR3. The V and J ends lost 5 bases and 10 bases respectively, with 15 bases between them. The CDR3 reads CASSHGVMREQFF. The CDR3 region has the DNA TGTGCCAGCAGTCATGGGGTTATGAGAGAGCAGTTCTTC.